Listed here are 25 T cell receptor beta chains from one sample, sequenced in a study of shared clonotypes between healthy human individuals (dated by TCRdb to 2020 to 2021). The method was the immunoSEQ multiplex PCR assay. TCRdb provides this immuneACCESS table in a form limited to in-frame rearrangements. Some clones are lacking; in checked studies, under half of them reflect an unresolved V gene, and why the rest are absent is not known. Across this sample there are some 580,000 clones, with around 97% seen only once. The top ten hold 0.057% of the sample. The sample comprised naive CD4+ T cells sorted from blood. The sample's cell subset or site label is to be understood as: CD45RA+ positively selected. Receptors were obtained from a woman aged 25-40 years in good health.

The rearrangement links TRBV6-1 to TRBJ1-3, with 11 bases lining up with TRBD1. The V and J ends lost 4 bases and 8 bases, in that order; junction bases with no gene match: 10. The CDR3 runs 16 residues. Germline V gives CDR1 MNHNS, CDR2 SASEGT. The CDR3 DNA sequence: TGTGCCAGCAGTGCCCGAACCGGGACAGGGGGTTACACCATATATTTT. It translates to CASSARTGTGGYTIYF.

This CDR3 is CASSLATGEKLFF. The CDR3 nucleotides are TGTGCCAGCAGTTTAGCGACGGGTGAAAAACTGTTTTTT. This chain joins TRBV28 and TRBJ1-4; D is unresolved. Germline V gene sequence: CDR1 MDHEN, CDR2 SYDVKM. The V end lost 2 bases, the J end lost 7 bases, and 8 bases lay between the germline ends. The CDR3 runs 13 residues.

This clone has only one observation. This chain links TRBV10-1 with TRBJ2-7; D is possibly TRBD1 or TRBD2 (5 bases each). V gave up 3 bases and J gave up 7 bases, with 22 bases separating them. Germline CDR1 and CDR2: WNHNN and SYGVQD (reference sequence). CDR3 size: 16 residues. CDR3 protein: CASSERPGTPPGEQYF. CDR3 coding DNA: TGCGCCAGCAGTGAACGACCCGGGACCCCCCCGGGGGAGCAGTACTTC.

The chain couples TRBV29-1 to TRBJ2-3; tentatively, D is TRBD2 (6 bases). Germline V gene data show CDR1 as SQVTM and CDR2 as ANQGSEA. V shed 4 bases and J shed 3 bases, with 17 bases lying between them. The CDR3 length is 15 residues. In nucleotides, the CDR3 is TGCAGCGTTGCCCCCGGGGGTAGCGGTACAGATACGCAGTATTTT. Its translation is CSVAPGGSGTDTQYF.

This clone has a single count. The chain uses TRBV2 and TRBJ2-3; TRBD1 agrees at 8 bases. CDR1 SNHLY and CDR2 FYNNEI come from the germline V gene. After removal of 7 bases from V and 5 bases from J, the junction contained 8 bases not matched to a gene. The CDR3 has 14 residues. This chain's CDR3 is CASTLGQGGDTQYF. In DNA form, the CDR3 reads TGTGCCAGCACCTTAGGACAGGGTGGAGATACGCAGTATTTT.

The V gene is TRBV5-8, the J gene TRBJ1-1; D remains ambiguous. The CDR3 loop spans 13 amino acids. The V gene's germline CDR1 is SGHTS and CDR2 YDEGEE. V was pared by 4 bases and J by 3 bases, with 10 bases between. The CDR3 protein is CASSLRFDTEAFF. DNA of the CDR3: TGTGCCAGCAGCCTAAGGTTTGACACTGAAGCTTTCTTT.

The CDR3 here is CASSPHQGLSSIYF. In nucleotides, the CDR3 is TGTGCCAGCAGTCCTCACCAGGGGTTATCGTCCATATATTTT. This rearrangement joins TRBV28 to TRBJ1-3; possible D gene TRBD1, 6 bases. V dropped 5 bases and J dropped 11 bases, with 19 bases sitting between them. This CDR3 region has 14 residues. Germline V gives CDR1 MDHEN, CDR2 SYDVKM.

The J gene is TRBJ2-2, the V gene TRBV5-1; D gene unclear. V lost 0 bases, J lost 5 bases, and 5 bases lay in between. Germline lookup yields CDR1 SGHRS and CDR2 YFSETQ. The CDR3 sequence is 13 residues long. The CDR3 region has the DNA TGCGCCAGCAGCTTGGACCTAACCGGGGAGCTGTTTTTT. Protein product: CASSLDLTGELFF. The whole variable domain, remainder taken from reference TRBV5-1 and TRBJ2-2, is KAGVTQTPRYLIKTRGQQVTLSCSPISGHRSVSWYQQTPGQGLQFLFEYFSETQRNKGNFPGRFSGRQFSNSRSEMNVSTLELGDSALYLCASSLDLTGELFFGEGSRLTVL.

As DNA, the CDR3 is TGTGCCAGCAGTGGCCAGGTCTTGACTAATGAAAAACTGTTTTTT. Its protein is CASSGQVLTNEKLFF. The chain recombines TRBV2 with TRBJ1-4; no reliable D call. The CDR3 covers 15 residues. V was clipped by 4 bases and J by 2 bases, with 11 bases between them. The V gene's germline CDR1 is SNHLY and CDR2 FYNNEI.

V is TRBV30 and J is TRBJ2-1; 9 bases fit TRBD2. The CDR3 totals 15 residues. The junction had 6 bases not matched to a gene; V was cut back by 3 bases and J by 3 bases. CDR1 GTSNPN and CDR2 SVGIG come from the germline V gene (reference sequence). The CDR3 reads CAWRGLAGIYNEQFF. The CDR3 DNA reads TGTGCCTGGAGGGGGCTAGCGGGGATCTACAATGAGCAGTTCTTC.

This rearrangement joins TRBV7-9 to TRBJ1-3, with D unresolved. The V end lost 1 base, the J end lost 5 bases, and 6 bases lay between the germline ends. The length of the CDR3 is 13 residues. CDR1 is SEHNR, CDR2 FQNEAQ, per germline (reference sequence). Here the CDR3 reads CASSLGSRNTIYF. CDR3 nucleotide sequence: TGTGCCAGCAGCTTAGGTTCTCGAAACACCATATATTTT.

In the case of this clone: In the same sample, other DNA sequences code for this CDR3. The V and J genes are TRBV9 and TRBJ2-5; no clear D gene. CDR3 length: 13 amino acids. Trimming cost V 0 bases and J 0 bases, with 3 bases left between them. Germline V gene data show CDR1 as SGDLS and CDR2 as YYNGEE. The chain's CDR3 is CASSVGYQETQYF. The CDR3, as DNA: TGTGCCAGCAGCGTAGGGTACCAAGAGACCCAGTACTTC. Full variable domain (rest looked up from reference TRBV9 and TRBJ2-5): DSGVTQTPKHLITATGQRVTLRCSPRSGDLSVYWYQQSLDQGLQFLIQYYNGEERAKGNILERFSAQQFPDLHSELNLSSLELGDSALYFCASSVGYQETQYFGPGTRLLVL.

In nucleotides, the CDR3 is TGTGCCAGCAGTTACCGGACTAGCGGGTTTTACGAGCAGTACTTC. Translating it yields CASSYRTSGFYEQYF. The chain couples TRBV2 to TRBJ2-7; 11 bases are a match to TRBD2. Germline trimming cut 5 bases from V and 4 bases from J; bases unmatched to any gene: 7. The CDR3 is 15 amino acids. CDR1 SNHLY and CDR2 FYNNEI come from the germline V gene.

The genes are TRBV19 and TRBJ1-6, with 7 bases that match TRBD1. After removal of 7 bases from V and 7 bases from J, the junction contained 10 bases not matched to a gene. CDR1 LNHDA and CDR2 SQIVND come from the germline V gene (reference sequence). CDR3 length: 15 residues. The CDR3 nucleotides are TGTGCCAGTATGGGGACAGTAGGAAACAATTCACCCCTCCACTTT. Its protein product is CASMGTVGNNSPLHF.

The genes are TRBV21-1 and TRBJ2-7; the DNA was not used to check the table's D call, TRBD2. TRBV21-1 is a recognized pseudogene. CDR3 length equals 16 residues. Written as DNA, the CDR3 is TGTGCCAGCAGCAACCCGCATGGTCGCGGGAGTAGCGAGCAGTACTTC. Translation: CASSNPHGRGSSEQYF.

This rearrangement joins TRBV28 to TRBJ2-3; possibly TRBD1 or TRBD2 for D (5 bases each). The CDR3 covers 14 residues. The germline V gene encodes CDR1 MDHEN and CDR2 SYDVKM. V shed 4 bases and J shed 2 bases, with 10 bases lying between them. CDR3 in amino acids: CASSSPGPTDTQYF. The CDR3 nucleotides are TGTGCCAGCAGTTCCCCGGGACCCACAGATACGCAGTATTTT.

This clone was picked up one time. The genes are TRBV18 and TRBJ2-2; TRBD1 is a possible D gene (6 bases). The CDR3 is 13 residues long. Trimming shortened V by 4 bases and J by 5 bases, and 8 bases separated the two germline ends. From germline, CDR1 is KGHSH and CDR2 LQKENI. Written as DNA, the CDR3 is TGTGCCAGCTCACACGACAGGACCGGGGAGCTGTTTTTT. It codes for CASSHDRTGELFF. The full variable domain, completed using reference TRBV18 and TRBJ2-2, is NAGVMQNPRHLVRRRGQEARLRCSPMKGHSHVYWYRQLPEEGLKFMVYLQKENIIDESGMPKERFSAEFPKEGPSILRIQQVVRGDSAAYFCASSHDRTGELFFGEGSRLTVL.

This clone was detected only once. Other DNA sequences from this sample encode an identical CDR3 as well. V is TRBV11-2 and J is TRBJ2-1; D call uncertain. This CDR3 is 15 amino acids long. Germline CDR1 is SGHAT and CDR2 is FQNNGV. Deletions cut 1 base from V and 1 base from J, with 8 bases between. This CDR3 reads CASSLGGSSYNEQFF. CDR3 DNA sequence: TGTGCCAGCAGCTTAGGGGGTAGTTCCTACAATGAGCAGTTCTTC.

The genes are TRBV7-8 and TRBJ1-2; TRBD1 matches at 9 bases. Germline CDR1 SGHVS, CDR2 FQNEAQ. Trimming took 4 bases from V and 5 from J; bases not matched to a gene: 20. The CDR3 is made up of 19 amino acids. The CDR3 is CASSYATSQGAVRGYGYTF. CDR3 nucleotide sequence: TGTGCCAGCAGCTACGCAACTTCACAGGGGGCAGTACGTGGGTATGGCTACACCTTC.

This chain connects TRBV5-1 to TRBJ2-7, with unresolved D. Germline values: CDR1 SGHRS, CDR2 YFSETQ. The CDR3 spans 12 residues. Trimming stripped 0 bases from V and 5 bases from J, with 6 bases between. CDR3 sequence reads: CASSLGLHEQYF. CDR3 DNA: TGCGCCAGCAGCTTGGGCCTCCACGAGCAGTACTTC.

V and J are TRBV5-6 and TRBJ2-2; no firm D call. Trimming removed 0 bases at V and 0 bases at J, with 9 bases between. Germline V gene data show CDR1 as SGHDT and CDR2 as YYEEEE. The CDR3 loop spans 16 amino acids. CDR3: CASSLGQFSNTGELFF. DNA for the CDR3: TGTGCCAGCAGCTTGGGTCAGTTCTCGAACACCGGGGAGCTGTTTTTT.

CDR3 residues: CASSKVIRGRDQPQHF. For the CDR3, the DNA is TGTGCCAGCAGCAAAGTTATAAGGGGAAGGGATCAGCCCCAGCATTTT. The chain links TRBV21-1 to TRBJ1-5; TRBD1 is the table's D call and was not checked against the DNA. TRBV21-1 is a known pseudogene. The CDR3 runs 16 residues.

The J gene is TRBJ2-7, the V gene TRBV10-3; D unresolved. Germline-derived CDR1 and CDR2 are ENHRY and SYGVKD. The CDR3 consists of 12 residues. The germline V and J ends were trimmed by 2 bases and 4 bases, with 6 bases remaining between them. The CDR3 reads CAISEDRYEQYF. CDR3 nucleotide sequence: TGTGCCATCAGTGAGGACCGGTACGAGCAGTACTTC.

This chain connects TRBV5-1 to TRBJ1-3; no definite D call. The CDR3 sequence is 15 residues long. The V end was cut by 3 bases, the J end by 4 bases, with 14 bases between. From germline, CDR1 is SGHRS and CDR2 YFSETQ. CDR3 loop: CASSSEGSRGNTIYF. Here the CDR3 DNA reads TGCGCCAGCAGCTCCGAGGGTTCTCGGGGAAACACCATATATTTT.

This chain links TRBV4-1 with TRBJ2-3; D might be TRBD2 (5 bases). Trimming stripped 4 bases from V and 2 bases from J, with 16 bases between. The CDR3 extends over 16 amino acids. Germline loops: CDR1 MGHRA, CDR2 YSYEKL. The CDR3 DNA sequence: TGCGCCAGCAGCCCCACCGGGATCGACCCCACAGATACGCAGTATTTT. Translated, it gives CASSPTGIDPTDTQYF.